This is a list of T cell receptor beta chains from one sample in a study of read filtering for tumor transcriptome and immune sequencing. MiXCR was run by TCRdb on the reads, yielding one entry per CDR3 protein. Among tens of thousands of distinct CDR3 sequences listed, about 15% were seen once. The sample comprised a population of CD138-negative cells sorted from bone marrow. These receptors originate from a donor at least 40 years old with multiple myeloma. Each CDR3 is given with its conserved first and last residue. Fields, in order: V gene, D gene, J gene, clone size, CDR3 protein, CDR3 DNA. D genes are given only for firm matches. Size tells how often a clone was seen (once, few, many) or the class of an expanded clone, and some rows leave it out.

TRBV6-2/TRBV6-3	-	TRBJ2-3	few	CASASADTQYF	TGTGCCAGCGCTAGCGCAGATACGCAGTATTTT
TRBV5-1	-	TRBJ2-2	few	CASSLVVSANTGELFF	TGCGCCAGCAGCTTGGTAGTCAGCGCGAACACCGGGGAGCTGTTTTTT
TRBV5-1	-	TRBJ1-2	many	CASSLGWQGDGYTF	TGCGCCAGCAGCTTGGGGTGGCAGGGAGATGGCTACACCTTC
TRBV11-2	-	TRBJ2-1	many	CASSSPRTVGQEQFF	TGTGCCAGCAGCTCTCCACGGACAGTCGGCCAAGAGCAGTTCTTC
TRBV20-1	-	TRBJ2-6	-	CSAEAINYSGANVLTF	TGCAGTGCCGAAGCTATAAACTACTCTGGGGCCAACGTCCTGACTTTC
TRBV14	-	TRBJ2-3	many	CASSQDRVSTDTQYF	TGTGCCAGCAGCCAAGACCGGGTGAGCACAGATACGCAGTATTTT
TRBV10-3	-	TRBJ2-3	many	CAISGLTDTQYF	TGTGCCATCAGCGGTCTTACAGATACGCAGTATTTT
TRBV7-2	-	TRBJ2-5	few	CASSPLGRETQYF	TGTGCCAGCAGCCCCCTGGGGCGAGAGACCCAGTACTTC
TRBV15	-	TRBJ1-5	-	CTTSGPIGSAGGNQPQHF	TGTACCACCAGCGGACCAATAGGCTCGGCAGGGGGCAATCAGCCCCAGCATTTT
TRBV10-3	TRBD2	TRBJ2-7	many	CAINPGGLNEQYF	TGTGCCATCAATCCGGGAGGGTTGAACGAGCAGTACTTC
TRBV6-1	TRBD2	TRBJ2-7	few	CASGATSVPYEQYF	TGTGCCAGCGGTGCCACTAGCGTCCCCTACGAGCAGTACTTC
TRBV9	-	TRBJ2-5	-	CASSEDRGPVTQYF	TGTGCCAGCAGCGAGGATAGAGGACCGGTTACCCAGTACTTC
TRBV20-1	-	TRBJ2-7	-	CSAERLGRGNYEQYF	TGCAGTGCTGAACGACTAGGGCGCGGAAACTACGAGCAGTACTTC
TRBV20-1	-	TRBJ1-1	-	CRPTLNTEAFF	TGCAGGCCAACCTTGAACACTGAAGCTTTCTTT
TRBV7-9	TRBD2	TRBJ2-5	many	CASSSRSSGSSLETQYF	TGTGCCAGCAGCTCCCGGTCTAGCGGGAGCTCTTTGGAGACCCAGTACTTC
TRBV5-4	TRBD1	TRBJ2-3	-	CASSLGPLDREDSRDTQYF	TGTGCCAGCAGCTTAGGACCCTTGGACAGGGAGGATTCGCGAGATACGCAGTATTTT
TRBV27	TRBD2	TRBJ2-7	many	CASTQGSGTSIYEQYF	TGTGCCAGCACCCAAGGTTCCGGGACTAGCATCTACGAGCAGTACTTC
TRBV7-2	-	TRBJ2-1	many	CASSARGFPQFF	TGTGCCAGCAGCGCGCGGGGTTTCCCGCAGTTCTTC
TRBV7-2	-	TRBJ2-7	many	CASSPPSSYEQYF	TGTGCCAGCAGCCCTCCAAGCTCCTACGAGCAGTACTTC
TRBV20-1	TRBD1	TRBJ2-5	many	CSVTGGRETQYF	TGCAGTGTTACAGGGGGCCGAGAGACCCAGTACTTC
TRBV6-2/TRBV6-3	-	TRBJ2-1	many	CASLNDYNEQFF	TGTGCCAGCTTAAATGACTACAATGAGCAGTTCTTC
TRBV11-2	TRBD2	TRBJ2-1	many	CASSVRGSYENNEQFF	TGTGCCAGCAGCGTACGCGGGAGCTACGAGAATAATGAGCAGTTCTTC
TRBV19	-	TRBJ2-5	many	CASSIDSSAQETQYF	TGTGCCAGTAGTATAGATTCCTCAGCGCAAGAGACCCAGTACTTC
TRBV28	-	TRBJ1-1	many	CASKPGVTEAFF	TGTGCCAGCAAACCGGGGGTGACTGAAGCTTTCTTT
TRBV21-1	-	TRBJ2-1	many	CASSKARGGLADYNEQFF	TGTGCCAGCAGCAAAGCAAGGGGGGGACTAGCGGATTACAATGAGCAGTTCTTC
TRBV5-4	-	TRBJ2-3	-	CASSLGGADTQYF	TGTGCCAGCAGCTTGGGGGGCGCAGATACGCAGTATTTT
TRBV7-3	TRBD2	TRBJ2-1	many	CASSSPGTNENEQFF	TGTGCCAGCAGCTCGCCCGGGACTAACGAAAATGAGCAGTTCTTC
TRBV5-1	TRBD1	TRBJ2-7	-	CASSNPTGGYEQYF	TGCGCCAGCAGCAACCCGACAGGGGGCTACGAGCAGTACTTC
TRBV6-2/TRBV6-3	TRBD2	TRBJ2-2	many	CASSPGRGHANTGELFF	TGTGCCAGCAGCCCCGGGAGGGGACACGCGAACACCGGGGAGCTGTTTTTT
TRBV20-1	TRBD1	TRBJ2-7	many	CSAGTGGFYEQYF	TGCAGTGCGGGGACAGGGGGGTTCTACGAGCAGTACTTC
TRBV20-1	-	TRBJ2-2	many	CSAAQVTGELFF	TGCAGTGCTGCACAGGTCACCGGGGAGCTGTTTTTT
TRBV6-2/TRBV6-3	-	TRBJ2-1	many	CASSYLRTVGQFF	TGTGCCAGCAGTTATCTCCGGACAGTTGGACAGTTCTTC
TRBV4-3	TRBD2	TRBJ2-3	many	CASGPGGGTDTQYF	TGCGCCAGCGGGCCGGGAGGTGGTACAGATACGCAGTATTTT
TRBV7-2	-	TRBJ2-1	many	CASSLNREDNEQFF	TGTGCCAGCAGCTTAAACCGGGAAGACAATGAGCAGTTCTTC
TRBV27	TRBD1	TRBJ2-7	few	CASSSPTGENPYEQYF	TGTGCCAGCAGTTCCCCGACAGGGGAGAATCCCTACGAGCAGTACTTC
TRBV12-3/TRBV12-4	-	TRBJ2-3	many	CASTGRVDTQYF	TGTGCCAGCACCGGCCGCGTGGATACGCAGTATTTT
TRBV13	TRBD2	TRBJ2-7	few	CASSPGLAESSYEQYF	TGTGCCAGCAGCCCAGGACTAGCGGAAAGCTCCTACGAGCAGTACTTC
TRBV12-3/TRBV12-4	TRBD1	TRBJ2-3	many	CASSLPQGAGTDTQYF	TGTGCCAGCAGCCTTCCGCAGGGGGCCGGAACAGATACGCAGTATTTT
TRBV13	-	TRBJ2-7	-	CASSPRAYEQYF	TGTGCCAGCAGCCCCCGCGCCTACGAGCAGTACTTC
TRBV28	-	TRBJ2-5	many	CASTSLNQETQYF	TGTGCCAGCACCTCTTTGAACCAAGAGACCCAGTACTTC
TRBV5-1	-	TRBJ2-6	many	CASSHGRAGANVLTF	TGCGCCAGCAGCCACGGGCGGGCTGGGGCCAACGTCCTGACTTTC
TRBV7-9	TRBD1	TRBJ2-2	many	CASSYRDRKNTGELFF	TGTGCCAGCAGCTACCGGGACAGGAAAAACACCGGGGAGCTGTTTTTT
TRBV12-5	TRBD1	TRBJ1-1	few	CASGPPARGPTEAFF	TGTGCTAGTGGTCCCCCGGCCAGGGGGCCCACTGAAGCTTTCTTT
TRBV19	TRBD1	TRBJ1-1	few	CASRNRGRYTEAFF	TGTGCCAGTAGAAACAGGGGCAGGTACACTGAAGCTTTCTTT
TRBV9	TRBD2	TRBJ2-1	many	CASSVLAGHNEQFF	TGTGCCAGCAGCGTTCTAGCGGGACATAATGAGCAGTTCTTC
TRBV7-9	-	TRBJ1-6	many	CASSFSSGTHALHF	TGTGCCAGCAGCTTTTCCAGTGGCACCCATGCCCTCCACTTT
TRBV6-6	-	TRBJ2-2	few	CASSYGGGELFF	TGTGCCAGCAGTTACGGTGGCGGGGAGCTGTTTTTT
TRBV7-3	TRBD2	TRBJ2-1	many	CASSLIPSGSGGAYNEQFF	TGTGCCAGCAGCTTAATCCCTAGCGGGAGCGGGGGGGCCTACAATGAGCAGTTCTTC
TRBV7-3	TRBD2	TRBJ2-3	many	CASGKAGASDTQYF	TGTGCCAGCGGAAAAGCGGGAGCCTCAGATACGCAGTATTTT
TRBV25-1	-	TRBJ2-3	many	CASSEGGITDTQYF	TGTGCCAGCAGTGAAGGCGGGATCACAGATACGCAGTATTTT
TRBV5-1	-	TRBJ2-2	many	CASSLGRDSPLGHRELFF	TGCGCCAGCAGCTTGGGACGGGATTCCCCTTTGGGACACCGGGAGCTGTTTTTT
TRBV24-1	-	TRBJ1-1	-	CATSDSGSEAFF	TGTGCCACCAGTGACAGTGGCTCTGAAGCTTTCTTT
TRBV10-3	TRBD2	TRBJ2-7	many	CAISPAGAHEQYF	TGTGCCATCAGTCCAGCGGGAGCCCACGAGCAGTACTTC